This T cell receptor (beta chain) was retrieved from a study of T cells after yellow fever vaccination. Turning to the study itself: Fractions with few cells were prepared using SMART-Seq v4 Ultra Low Input.

Regarding this clonotype: Its antigen is unidentified.

Regarding the study as a whole: Clonotype sharing between CD4 and CD8 compartments was small.

TCRdb passed the 5' RACE reads through MiXCR, listing each CDR3 protein once. The sample carries a few hundred thousand distinct CDR3 sequences, around a sixth recorded once. Material: PBMCs, obtained roughly 5 days after the first yellow fever vaccination. The sequence derives from a man aged 18 to 29 who received the YFV17D yellow fever vaccine.

The CDR3 coding sequence is TGCGCCAGCAGCGCCTCGTCAGAAGACACTGAAGCTTTCTTT. This encodes CASSASSEDTEAFF. V is TRBV5-1 and J is TRBJ1-1; D is uncertain. Germline values: CDR1 SGHRS, CDR2 YFSETQ. V dropped 4 bases and J dropped 3 bases, with 13 bases sitting between them. The CDR3 loop spans 14 amino acids.